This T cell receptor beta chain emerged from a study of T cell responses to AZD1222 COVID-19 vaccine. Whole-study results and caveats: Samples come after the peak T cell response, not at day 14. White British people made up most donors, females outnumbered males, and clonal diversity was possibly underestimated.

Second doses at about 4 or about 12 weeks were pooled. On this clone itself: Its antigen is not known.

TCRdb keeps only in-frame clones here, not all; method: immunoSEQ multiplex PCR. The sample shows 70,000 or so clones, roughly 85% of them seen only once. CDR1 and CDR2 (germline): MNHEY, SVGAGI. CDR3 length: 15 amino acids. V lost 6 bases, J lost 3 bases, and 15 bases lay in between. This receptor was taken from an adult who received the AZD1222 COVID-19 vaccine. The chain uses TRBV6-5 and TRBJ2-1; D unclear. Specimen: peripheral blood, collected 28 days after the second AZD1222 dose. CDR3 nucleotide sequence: TGTGCCAGCAGCGACTTGGGCGGCTACTACAATGAGCAGTTCTTC. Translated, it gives CASSDLGGYYNEQFF.